This is a list of T cell receptor beta chains from one sample in a study of blood T cell repertoires in COVID-19. Only in-frame clones appear in the TCRdb table, and some are missing; sequencing was by immunoSEQ multiplex PCR. Among 90,000 to 100,000 clones listed, about 70% were seen once. Sequencing was performed on peripheral blood. Every receptor here comes from a woman aged 55-69 years in a cohort sampled during active or convalescent COVID-19. The CDR3 runs from the conserved cysteine through the conserved F or W. D genes are given only for firm matches. Size is omitted from some rows. Given values are once, few, many or a class for expanded clones.

d_gene	abundance	v_gene	j_gene	CDR3aa	CDR3nt
NA	NA	TRBV5-1	TRBJ1-3	CASSSASGSGNTIYF	TGCGCCAGCAGCTCCGCTTCAGGGTCTGGAAACACCATATATTTT
TRBD1	NA	TRBV3-1/TRBV3-2	TRBJ2-5	CASSSGGRSGVQETQYF	TGTGCCAGCAGCTCAGGGGGTCGAAGCGGTGTACAAGAGACCCAGTACTTC
NA	NA	TRBV11-2	TRBJ2-2	CASSSGARGELFF	TGTGCCAGCAGCTCCGGCGCTAGAGGGGAGCTGTTTTTT
NA	NA	TRBV5-1	TRBJ2-3	CASSSGTFPSTDTQYF	TGCGCCAGCAGCTCCGGGACTTTCCCTAGCACAGATACGCAGTATTTT
TRBD1	few	TRBV4-1	TRBJ2-3	CASSDRDRSTDTQYF	TGCGCCAGCAGCGACCGGGACAGGAGCACAGATACGCAGTATTTT
NA	NA	TRBV4-2	TRBJ2-7	CASSQDSYEQYF	TGTGCCAGCAGCCAAGACAGCTACGAGCAGTACTTC
NA	NA	TRBV7-8	TRBJ1-6	CASSLGRSPLHF	TGTGCCAGCAGCTTAGGCAGATCACCCCTCCACTTT
TRBD2	NA	TRBV2	TRBJ2-5	CASSELRLAGFQETQYF	TGTGCCAGCAGTGAACTGAGACTAGCGGGGTTCCAAGAGACCCAGTACTTC
TRBD2	few	TRBV2	TRBJ2-5	CASRPGTSGSQYF	TGTGCCAGCAGACCCGGGACTAGTGGGTCCCAGTACTTC
NA	NA	TRBV19	TRBJ1-1	CASSIVDSFEAFF	TGTGCCAGTAGTATAGTAGACAGCTTTGAAGCTTTCTTT
NA	NA	TRBV7-9	TRBJ2-7	CASRSRQSSYEQYF	TGTGCCAGCAGATCCAGACAGAGCTCCTACGAGCAGTACTTC
NA	NA	TRBV20-1	TRBJ2-7	CSASYSRPNSYEQYF	TGCAGTGCTAGTTATTCCAGGCCCAACTCCTACGAGCAGTACTTC
NA	NA	TRBV4-1	TRBJ2-1	CASSQGVSRVFSEQFF	TGCGCCAGCAGCCAAGGGGTGTCTAGAGTATTTTCTGAGCAGTTCTTC